The clone carrying this T cell receptor (beta chain) was counted ten times or more. The antigen remains undetermined. These data belong to a study of response to subunit inactivated influenza vaccine. Study-wide findings and caveats: Researchers suggested that each seasonal influenza vaccination recruits few new T cells.

TCRdb itself ran the RT-PCR reads through MiXCR, one entry per CDR3 protein. The data contain hundreds of thousands of distinct CDR3 sequences, about 20% of them singletons. There are 13 residues in the CDR3. V gave up 4 bases and J gave up 1 base, with 7 bases separating them. This sample comprised PBMCs from blood, obtained 21 months after vaccination. This sequence originates from a man between 45 and 75 years old who received an inactivated influenza vaccine. This chain connects TRBV12-3 or TRBV12-4 to TRBJ1-1; TRBD1 might be the D (5 bases). In nucleotides, the CDR3 is TGTGCCAGCAGTTACAGGTCGAACACTGAAGCTTTCTTT. This gives the protein CASSYRSNTEAFF.